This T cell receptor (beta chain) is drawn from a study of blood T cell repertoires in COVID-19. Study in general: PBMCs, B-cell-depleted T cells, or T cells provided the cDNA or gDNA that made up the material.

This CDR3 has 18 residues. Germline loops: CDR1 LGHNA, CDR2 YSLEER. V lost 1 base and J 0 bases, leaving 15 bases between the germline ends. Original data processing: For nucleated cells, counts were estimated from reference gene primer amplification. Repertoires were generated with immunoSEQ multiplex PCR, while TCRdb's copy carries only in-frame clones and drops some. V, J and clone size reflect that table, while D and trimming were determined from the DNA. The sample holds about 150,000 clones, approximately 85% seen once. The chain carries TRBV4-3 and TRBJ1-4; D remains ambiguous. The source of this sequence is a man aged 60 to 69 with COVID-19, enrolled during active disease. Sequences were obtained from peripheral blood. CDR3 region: CASSQVSVSPATNEKLFF. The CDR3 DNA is TGCGCCAGCAGCCAAGTTTCAGTCAGTCCAGCAACTAATGAAAAACTGTTTTTT.